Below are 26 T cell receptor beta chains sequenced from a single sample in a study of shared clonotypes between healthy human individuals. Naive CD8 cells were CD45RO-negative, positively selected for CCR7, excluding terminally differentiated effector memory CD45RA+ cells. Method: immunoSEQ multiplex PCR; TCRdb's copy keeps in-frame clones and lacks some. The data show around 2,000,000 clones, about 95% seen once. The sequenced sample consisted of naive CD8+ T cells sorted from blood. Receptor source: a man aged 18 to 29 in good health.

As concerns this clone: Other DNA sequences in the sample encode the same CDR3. The CDR3 nucleotides are TGTGCCAGCAGCCCCGGTAGTAGCGGGACTCCCCATAGCTCCTACGAGCAGTACTTC. This encodes CASSPGSSGTPHSSYEQYF. This rearrangement joins TRBV5-6 to TRBJ2-7; 8 nucleotides align to TRBD2. The length of the CDR3 is 19 residues. J lost 0 bases, V lost 4 bases, and 18 bases had no gene match. Germline-derived CDR1 and CDR2 are SGHDT and YYEEEE.

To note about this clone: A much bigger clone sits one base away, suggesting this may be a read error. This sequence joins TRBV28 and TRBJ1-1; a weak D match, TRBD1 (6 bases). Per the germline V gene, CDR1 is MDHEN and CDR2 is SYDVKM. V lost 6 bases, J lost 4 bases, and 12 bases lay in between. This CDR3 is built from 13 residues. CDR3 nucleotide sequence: TGTGCCAGCAGCATAGGGGGGGGCACTGAAGCTTTCTTT. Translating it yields CASSIGGGTEAFF.

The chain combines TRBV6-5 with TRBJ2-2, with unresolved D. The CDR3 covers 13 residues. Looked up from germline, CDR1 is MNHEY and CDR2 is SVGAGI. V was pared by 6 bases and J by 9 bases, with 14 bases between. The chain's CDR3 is CASSSSSKRELFF. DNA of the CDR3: TGTGCCAGCAGCTCATCCTCGAAAAGGGAGCTGTTTTTT.

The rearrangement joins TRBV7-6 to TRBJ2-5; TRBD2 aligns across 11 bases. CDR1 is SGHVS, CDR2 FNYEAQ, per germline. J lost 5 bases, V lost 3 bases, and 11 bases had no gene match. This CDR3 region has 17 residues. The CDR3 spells CASSFSGRALNRETQYF. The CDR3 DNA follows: TGTGCCAGCAGCTTTAGCGGGAGGGCTCTAAACAGGGAGACCCAGTACTTC.

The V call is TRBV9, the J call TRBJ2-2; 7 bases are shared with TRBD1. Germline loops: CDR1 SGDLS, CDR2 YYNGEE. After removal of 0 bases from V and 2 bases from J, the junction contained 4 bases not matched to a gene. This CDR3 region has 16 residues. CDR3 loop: CASSVVGGRNTGELFF. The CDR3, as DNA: TGTGCCAGCAGCGTAGTAGGGGGCCGAAACACCGGGGAGCTGTTTTTT.

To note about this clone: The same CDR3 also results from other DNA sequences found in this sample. The CDR3 protein is CASSVLGGYEQYF. The CDR3 region has the DNA TGTGCCAGTAGCGTCTTGGGAGGATACGAGCAGTACTTC. The V and J genes are TRBV19 and TRBJ2-7; D perhaps matches TRBD2 (6 bases). The CDR3 has 13 amino acids. The V end was cut by 6 bases, the J end by 4 bases, with 13 bases between. The V gene's germline CDR1 is LNHDA and CDR2 SQIVND (reference sequence).

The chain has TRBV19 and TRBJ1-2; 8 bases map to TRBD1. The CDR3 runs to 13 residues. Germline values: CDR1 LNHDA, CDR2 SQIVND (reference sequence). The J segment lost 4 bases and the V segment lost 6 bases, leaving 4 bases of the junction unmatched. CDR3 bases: TGTGCCAGTAGCCCCGACAGGGGCTATGGCTACACCTTC. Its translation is CASSPDRGYGYTF.

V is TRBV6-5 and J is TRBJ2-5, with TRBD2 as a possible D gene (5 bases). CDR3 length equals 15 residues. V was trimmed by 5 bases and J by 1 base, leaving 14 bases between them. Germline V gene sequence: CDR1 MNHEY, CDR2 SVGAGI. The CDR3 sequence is CASSPVGAAQETQYF. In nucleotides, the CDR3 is TGTGCCAGCAGTCCCGTAGGAGCGGCCCAAGAGACCCAGTACTTC.

The CDR3: CASSSPPGGYSEKLFF. The CDR3, as DNA: TGTGCCAGCAGCTCCCCCCCCGGGGGCTATAGCGAAAAACTGTTTTTT. The chain couples TRBV7-9 to TRBJ1-4; possible D gene TRBD1, 6 bases. The germline V gene has CDR1 SEHNR and CDR2 FQNEAQ (reference sequence). This CDR3 region has 16 residues. V was pared by 4 bases and J by 8 bases, with 20 bases between.

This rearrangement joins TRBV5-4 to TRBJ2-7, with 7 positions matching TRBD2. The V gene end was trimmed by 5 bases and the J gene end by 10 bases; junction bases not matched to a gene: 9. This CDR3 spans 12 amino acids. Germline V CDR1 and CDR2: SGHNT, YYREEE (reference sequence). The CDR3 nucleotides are TGTGCCAGCAGAACCGAAAGCGGGGCCCAGTACTTC. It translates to CASRTESGAQYF.

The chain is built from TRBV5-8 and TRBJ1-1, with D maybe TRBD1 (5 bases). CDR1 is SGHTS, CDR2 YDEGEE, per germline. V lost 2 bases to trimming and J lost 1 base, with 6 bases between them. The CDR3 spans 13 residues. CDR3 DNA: TGTGCCAGCAGCTTCGACAGGAACACTGAAGCTTTCTTT. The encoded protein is CASSFDRNTEAFF.

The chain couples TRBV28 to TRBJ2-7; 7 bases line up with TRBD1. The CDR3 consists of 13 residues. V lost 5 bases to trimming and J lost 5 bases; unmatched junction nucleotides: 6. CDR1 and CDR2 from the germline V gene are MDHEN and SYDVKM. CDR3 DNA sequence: TGTGCCAGCAGTCCGACAGGGTTACACGAGCAGTACTTC. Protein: CASSPTGLHEQYF. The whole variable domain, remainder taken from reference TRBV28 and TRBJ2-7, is DVKVTQSSRYLVKRTGEKVFLECVQDMDHENMFWYRQDPGLGLRLIYFSYDVKMKEKGDIPEGYSVSREKKERFSLILESASTNQTSMYLCASSPTGLHEQYFGPGTRLTVT.

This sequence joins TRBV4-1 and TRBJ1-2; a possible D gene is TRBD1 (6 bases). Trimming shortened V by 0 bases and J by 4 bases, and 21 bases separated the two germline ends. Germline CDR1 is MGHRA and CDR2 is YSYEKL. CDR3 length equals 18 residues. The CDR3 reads CASSQDNGEGGRAYGYTF. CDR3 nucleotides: TGCGCCAGCAGCCAAGATAACGGAGAGGGGGGGCGAGCCTATGGCTACACCTTC.

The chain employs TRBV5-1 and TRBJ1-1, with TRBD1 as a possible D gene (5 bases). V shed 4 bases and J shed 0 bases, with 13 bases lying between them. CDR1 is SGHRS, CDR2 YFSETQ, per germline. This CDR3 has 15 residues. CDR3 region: CASSVDTTLNTEAFF. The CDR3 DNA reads TGCGCCAGCAGCGTGGACACTACTTTGAACACTGAAGCTTTCTTT.

The DNA of the CDR3 is TGTGCCAGCAGTGATTCGCAGGGTTGGACCGGGGAGCTGTTTTTT. This encodes CASSDSQGWTGELFF. This chain joins TRBV2 and TRBJ2-2; tentative D call: TRBD1 (5 bases). CDR3 size: 15 residues. Germline lookup yields CDR1 SNHLY and CDR2 FYNNEI. V was clipped by 3 bases and J by 5 bases, with 13 bases between them.

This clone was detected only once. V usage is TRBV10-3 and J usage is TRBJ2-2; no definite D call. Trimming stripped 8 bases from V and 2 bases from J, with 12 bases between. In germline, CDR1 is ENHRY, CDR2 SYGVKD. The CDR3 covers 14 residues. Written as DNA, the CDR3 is TGTGCCATCTCCCGAGGCTCAAACACCGGGGAGCTGTTTTTT. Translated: CAISRGSNTGELFF.

CDR3 sequence (DNA): TGTGCCTGGAGTATGACAGGGGGCGCCTACAATGAGCAGTTCTTC. Its translation: CAWSMTGGAYNEQFF. The chain has TRBV30 and TRBJ2-1, with TRBD1 matching 10 bases. The CDR3 covers 15 residues. Trimming took 2 bases from V and 2 from J; bases not matched to a gene: 3. The germline CDR1 and CDR2 sequences are GTSNPN and SVGIG (reference sequence). Supplemented by reference TRBV30 and TRBJ2-1, the full variable domain reads SQTIHQWPATLVQPVGSPLSLECTVEGTSNPNLYWYRQAAGRGLQLLFYSVGIGQISSEVPQNLSASRPQDRQFILSSKKLLLSDSGFYLCAWSMTGGAYNEQFFGPGTRLTVL.

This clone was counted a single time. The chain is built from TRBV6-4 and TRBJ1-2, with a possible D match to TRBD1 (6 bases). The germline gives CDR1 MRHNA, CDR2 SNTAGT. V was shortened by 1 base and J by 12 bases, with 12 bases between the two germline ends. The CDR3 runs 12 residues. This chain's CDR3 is CASSDLDSPNTF. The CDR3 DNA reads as TGTGCCAGCAGTGACTTGGACAGCCCAAACACCTTC.

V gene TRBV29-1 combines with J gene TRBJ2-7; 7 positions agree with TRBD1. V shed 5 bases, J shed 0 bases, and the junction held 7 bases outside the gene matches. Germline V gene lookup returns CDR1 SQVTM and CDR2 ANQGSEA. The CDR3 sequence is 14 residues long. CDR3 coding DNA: TGCAGCGTTTTTGGACAGGAAACCTCCTACGAGCAGTACTTC. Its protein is CSVFGQETSYEQYF.

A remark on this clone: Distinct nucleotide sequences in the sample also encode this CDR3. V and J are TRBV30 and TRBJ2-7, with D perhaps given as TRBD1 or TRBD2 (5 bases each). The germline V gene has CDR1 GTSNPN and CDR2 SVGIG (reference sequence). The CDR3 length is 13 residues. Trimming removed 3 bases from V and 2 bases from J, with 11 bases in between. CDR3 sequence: CAWSGTLPYEQYF. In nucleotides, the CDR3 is TGTGCCTGGAGCGGGACCCTTCCCTACGAGCAGTACTTC.

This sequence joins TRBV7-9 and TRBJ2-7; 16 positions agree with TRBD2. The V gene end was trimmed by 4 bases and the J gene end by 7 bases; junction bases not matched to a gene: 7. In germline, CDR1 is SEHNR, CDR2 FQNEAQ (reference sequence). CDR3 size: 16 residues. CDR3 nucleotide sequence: TGTGCCAGCAGCTACCCCGGGACTAGCGGGGGGGAGGAGCAGTACTTC. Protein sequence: CASSYPGTSGGEEQYF.

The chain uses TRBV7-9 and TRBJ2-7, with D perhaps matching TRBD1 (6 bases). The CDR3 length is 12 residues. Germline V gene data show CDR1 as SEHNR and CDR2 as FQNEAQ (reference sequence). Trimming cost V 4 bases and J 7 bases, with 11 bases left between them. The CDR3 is CASSSGDEEQYF. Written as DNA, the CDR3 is TGTGCCAGCAGCTCAGGGGATGAGGAGCAGTACTTC.

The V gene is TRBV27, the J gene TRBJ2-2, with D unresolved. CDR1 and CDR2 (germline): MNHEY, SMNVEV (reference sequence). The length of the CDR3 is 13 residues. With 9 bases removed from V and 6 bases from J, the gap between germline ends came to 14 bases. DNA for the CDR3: TGTGCCAGTAACGACGGCAGCCCCGGGGAGCTGTTTTTT. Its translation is CASNDGSPGELFF.

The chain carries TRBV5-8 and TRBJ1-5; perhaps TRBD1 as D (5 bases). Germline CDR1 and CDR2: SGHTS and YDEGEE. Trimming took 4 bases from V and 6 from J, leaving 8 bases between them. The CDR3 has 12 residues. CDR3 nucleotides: TGTGCCAGCAGCCGGGACGTTCAGCCCCAGCATTTT. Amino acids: CASSRDVQPQHF.

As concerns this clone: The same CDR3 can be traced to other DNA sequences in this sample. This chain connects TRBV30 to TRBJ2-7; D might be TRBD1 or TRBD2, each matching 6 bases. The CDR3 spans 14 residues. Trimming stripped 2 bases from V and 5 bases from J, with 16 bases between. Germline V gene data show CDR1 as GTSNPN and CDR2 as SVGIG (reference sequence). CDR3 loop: CAWSRGQGLDEQYF. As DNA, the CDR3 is TGTGCCTGGAGTCGGGGGCAGGGGTTAGACGAGCAGTACTTC.

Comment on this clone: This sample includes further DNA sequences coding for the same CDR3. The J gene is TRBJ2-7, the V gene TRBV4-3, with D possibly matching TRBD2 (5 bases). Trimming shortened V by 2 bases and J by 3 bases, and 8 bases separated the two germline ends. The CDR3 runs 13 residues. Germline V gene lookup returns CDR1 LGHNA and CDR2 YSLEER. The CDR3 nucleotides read TGCGCCAGCAGCCAATGGACTGGCTACGAGCAGTACTTC. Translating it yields CASSQWTGYEQYF.